The 28 T cell receptor beta chains below all came from one sample that was sequenced in a study of blood T cell repertoires in COVID-19. Profiled with immunoSEQ multiplex PCR; TCRdb holds only in-frame clones, not every one. The sample has 180,000 or so clones, more than 70% seen once. The specimen was PBMCs or T cells enriched from blood (not recorded which). The source of these receptors is a woman aged 45-65 years in a cohort exposed to, infected with or recovered from COVID-19 (not recorded which).

This chain uses TRBV10-3 with TRBJ2-1; 11 positions agree with TRBD2. V was pared by 6 bases and J by 7 bases, with 8 bases of the junction left unmatched. The CDR3 sequence is 15 residues long. Germline V lookup: CDR1 ENHRY, CDR2 SYGVKD. The CDR3, as DNA: TGTGCCATCAGGGATAGCGGGAGGGCGGAGAATGAGCAGTTCTTC. It is translated as CAIRDSGRAENEQFF.

The chain has TRBV11-3 and TRBJ2-3, with D perhaps TRBD2 (7 bases). The CDR3 runs to 14 residues. With 5 bases removed from V and 4 bases from J, the gap between germline ends came to 13 bases. In germline, CDR1 is SGHNT, CDR2 YENEEA. CDR3 in amino acids: CASSRGAVSDTQYF. CDR3 DNA sequence: TGTGCCAGCAGCCGGGGGGCAGTTTCAGATACGCAGTATTTT.

The chain couples TRBV5-8 to TRBJ2-5, with D unclear. This CDR3 comprises 11 residues. V was pared by 4 bases and J by 5 bases, with 6 bases between. The germline V gene has CDR1 SGHTS and CDR2 YDEGEE. CDR3 amino acids: CASSPLETQYF. The CDR3 DNA reads as TGTGCCAGCAGCCCACTTGAGACCCAGTACTTC. The full variable domain, rest sourced from reference TRBV5-8 and TRBJ2-5, is EAGVTQSPTHLIKTRGQQATLRCSPISGHTSVYWYQQALGLGLQFLLWYDEGEERNRGNFPPRFSGRQFPNYSSELNVNALELEDSALYLCASSPLETQYFGPGTRLLVL.

The chain carries TRBV30 and TRBJ2-5; TRBD2 aligns across 13 bases. Per germline, CDR1 GTSNPN and CDR2 SVGIG (reference sequence). CDR3 length: 17 residues. V lost 3 bases, J lost 4 bases, and 11 bases stayed unmatched. The CDR3 loop reads CAWSIRTSGGLGETQYF. The DNA for the CDR3 is TGTGCCTGGAGCATAAGGACTAGCGGGGGCCTAGGAGAGACCCAGTACTTC.

This clone was seen just once. The chain couples TRBV10-3 to TRBJ2-2; possibly TRBD1 or TRBD2 for D (5 bases each). The length of the CDR3 is 14 residues. V lost 8 bases and J lost 5, with 15 bases in between. CDR1 and CDR2 from the germline V gene are ENHRY and SYGVKD. CDR3 region: CAIGGGVGTGELFF. Here the CDR3 DNA reads TGTGCCATCGGTGGGGGAGTGGGGACCGGGGAGCTGTTTTTT.

The chain combines TRBV19 with TRBJ2-3, with 9 nucleotides matching TRBD1. Losses at the gene ends were 6 bases for V and 3 bases for J; bases not matched to a gene: 13. The CDR3 sequence is 17 residues long. Germline V gene lookup returns CDR1 LNHDA and CDR2 SQIVND (reference sequence). CDR3 coding DNA: TGTGCCAGTAGGGTCGGGACAGGGAGATGGGGAACAGATACGCAGTATTTT. It specifies CASRVGTGRWGTDTQYF.

This chain links TRBV28 with TRBJ2-7; a weak D match, TRBD1 (6 bases). The V end lost 6 bases, the J end lost 4 bases, and 22 bases lay between the germline ends. Germline lookup yields CDR1 MDHEN and CDR2 SYDVKM. This CDR3 comprises 16 residues. CDR3 sequence reads: CASSTNTRTDLYEQYF. The CDR3 region has the DNA TGTGCCAGCAGCACAAACACGAGGACAGACCTTTACGAGCAGTACTTC.

This clone was seen only once. The chain links TRBV6-1 to TRBJ2-6; weak D call: TRBD2 (6 bases). CDR1 is MNHNS, CDR2 SASEGT, per germline. The CDR3 runs 19 residues. V was cut by 1 base and J by 0 bases, with 16 bases left in between. CDR3 bases: TGTGCCAGCAGTGAAGGGAAGGGATATAGCGGCTCTGGGGCCAACGTCCTGACTTTC. Its translation: CASSEGKGYSGSGANVLTF.

This rearrangement joins TRBV10-3 to TRBJ2-1; 12 bases fit TRBD2. In germline, CDR1 is ENHRY, CDR2 SYGVKD. With 2 bases clipped from V and 0 bases from J, the junction kept 5 bases outside the gene matches. The CDR3 runs to 18 residues. CDR3 sequence (DNA): TGTGCCATCAGTGAGGCTAGCGGGGGGGGACGCTCCTACAATGAGCAGTTCTTC. Translating it yields CAISEASGGGRSYNEQFF.

The chain employs TRBV14 and TRBJ2-2; D is unresolved. V shed 4 bases and J shed 3 bases, with 9 bases lying between them. The germline CDR1 and CDR2 sequences are SGHDN and FVKESK. This CDR3 is built from 14 residues. CDR3 bases: TGTGCCAGCAGCCTCACGACTGACACCGGGGAGCTGTTTTTT. Residues: CASSLTTDTGELFF.

V usage is TRBV5-1 and J usage is TRBJ2-7; D remains ambiguous. The ends were cut back, 2 bases at V and 3 bases at J, with 15 bases in the middle. Germline V lookup: CDR1 SGHRS, CDR2 YFSETQ. The CDR3 contains 15 residues. The chain's CDR3 is CASSFGRPTNYEQYF. The CDR3, as DNA: TGCGCCAGCAGCTTCGGCAGGCCGACAAACTACGAGCAGTACTTC.

The rearrangement links TRBV5-4 to TRBJ2-3; D perhaps matches TRBD2 (7 bases). Trimming removed 1 base from V and 4 bases from J, with 10 bases in between. The CDR3 totals 14 residues. The germline V gene encodes CDR1 SGHNT and CDR2 YYREEE (reference sequence). The CDR3 spells CASSLTGGADTQYF. The CDR3 DNA is TGTGCCAGCAGCTTGACGGGGGGCGCAGATACGCAGTATTTT.

V gene TRBV18 combines with J gene TRBJ2-5; TRBD2 is a possible D gene (5 bases). Looked up from germline, CDR1 is KGHSH and CDR2 is LQKENI. V gave up 0 bases and J gave up 2 bases, with 13 bases separating them. The CDR3 has 16 amino acids. CDR3 in amino acids: CASSPPQRIQQETQYF. The CDR3 region has the DNA TGTGCCAGCTCACCACCCCAGCGGATACAGCAAGAGACCCAGTACTTC.

The chain has TRBV10-3 and TRBJ1-3, with 7 nucleotides matching TRBD1. Per germline, CDR1 ENHRY and CDR2 SYGVKD. This CDR3 is 15 amino acids long. Germline trimming cut 6 bases from V and 3 bases from J; bases unmatched to any gene: 8. CDR3 region: CAIRGTDLDGNTIYF. CDR3 sequence (DNA): TGTGCCATCAGAGGGACAGATCTTGATGGAAACACCATATATTTT.

V usage is TRBV2 and J usage is TRBJ1-4; D remains ambiguous. Per the germline V gene, CDR1 is SNHLY and CDR2 is FYNNEI. This CDR3 spans 15 amino acids. V dropped 8 bases and J dropped 2 bases, with 15 bases sitting between them. This chain's CDR3 is CASVRTGPTNEKLFF. The CDR3 region has the DNA TGTGCCAGCGTACGAACTGGGCCTACTAATGAAAAACTGTTTTTT.

The V call is TRBV5-1, the J call TRBJ2-7, with TRBD1 identical over 9 bases. In germline, CDR1 is SGHRS, CDR2 YFSETQ. The trim removed 3 bases at V and 0 bases at J, leaving 1 base unmatched. This CDR3 has 14 residues. As DNA, the CDR3 is TGCGCCAGCAGCTGGACAGGGGTCTCCTACGAGCAGTACTTC. Protein: CASSWTGVSYEQYF.

The rearrangement uses TRBV2 and TRBJ2-5, with 16 bases fitting TRBD2. V dropped 8 bases and J dropped 7; count of bases not matched to a gene: 4. Germline V lookup: CDR1 SNHLY, CDR2 FYNNEI. This CDR3 has 14 amino acids. In nucleotides, the CDR3 is TGTGCCAGCGGGACTAGCGGGGGGGCTCGGACCCAGTACTTC. Encoded protein: CASGTSGGARTQYF.

The CDR3 coding sequence is TGCGCCAGCAGTGACCCGAGCGGGGAGAGCACAGATACGCAGTATTTT. Its protein product is CASSDPSGESTDTQYF. The chain has TRBV10-1 and TRBJ2-3, with TRBD2 identical over 7 bases. The germline V gene has CDR1 WNHNN and CDR2 SYGVQD (reference sequence). Losses at the gene ends were 3 bases for V and 0 bases for J; bases not matched to a gene: 6. The CDR3 spans 16 residues.

The table lists this clone with a count of one. This sequence joins TRBV2 and TRBJ2-1; possibly TRBD2 for D (5 bases). CDR3 size: 13 residues. Germline CDR1 is SNHLY and CDR2 is FYNNEI. Trimming took off 3 bases at V and 10 bases at J, with 13 bases between the two ends. CDR3 sequence (DNA): TGTGCCAGCAGTGAGGCCCGGGGTCTGGAGCAGTTCTTC. This gives the protein CASSEARGLEQFF.

The rearrangement joins TRBV18 to TRBJ2-1, with TRBD1 as a possible D gene (6 bases). Germline V lookup: CDR1 KGHSH, CDR2 LQKENI. The length of the CDR3 is 17 residues. V shed 0 bases and J shed 6 bases, with 18 bases lying between them. CDR3 nucleotide sequence: TGTGCCAGCTCACCACCGGGGATCGACAGGACATCCAATGAGCAGTTCTTC. It encodes CASSPPGIDRTSNEQFF.

V usage is TRBV3-1 (or the pseudogene TRBV3-2) and J usage is TRBJ2-1; tentative D call: TRBD1 (6 bases). The V end lost 4 bases, the J end lost 6 bases, and 16 bases lay between the germline ends. CDR3 length equals 15 residues. Germline values: CDR1 LGHDT, CDR2 YNNKEL (reference sequence). The CDR3 sequence: CASSPSHRDTNEQFF. CDR3 sequence (DNA): TGTGCCAGCAGCCCATCTCACAGGGATACCAATGAGCAGTTCTTC.

This clone was recorded a few times. The chain carries TRBV7-9 and TRBJ2-6; D gene uncertain. The CDR3 runs 15 residues. Per germline, CDR1 SEHNR and CDR2 FQNEAQ (reference sequence). Trimming stripped 4 bases from V and 2 bases from J, with 9 bases between. CDR3 residues: CASSSAFPGANVLTF. The CDR3 bases are TGTGCCAGCAGCTCCGCGTTTCCTGGGGCCAACGTCCTGACTTTC.

The genes are TRBV28 and TRBJ1-3; D is unclear. CDR3 length equals 17 residues. Trimming shortened V by 1 base and J by 1 base, and 14 bases separated the two germline ends. Germline assignment: CDR1 MDHEN and CDR2 SYDVKM. CDR3 bases: TGTGCCAGCAGTTTATCAACCGGGTATAGTTCTGGAAACACCATATATTTT. Its protein product is CASSLSTGYSSGNTIYF.

The chain recombines TRBV20-1 with TRBJ2-1, with TRBD2 as a possible D gene (6 bases). Between the trimmed V and J ends, which lost 7 bases and 9 bases, there was a span of 13 bases. Germline CDR1 reads DFQATT; CDR2 reads SNEGSKA (reference sequence). The CDR3 extends over 11 amino acids. DNA for the CDR3: TGCAGTGGCGTGGCGGGGATTGAGCAGTTCTTC. Translation gives CSGVAGIEQFF.

CDR3 region: CSVDRGTPAFF. The DNA of the CDR3 is TGCAGCGTTGACAGAGGGACTCCAGCTTTCTTT. This sequence joins TRBV29-1 and TRBJ1-1, with D tentatively TRBD1 (5 bases). This CDR3 is built from 11 residues. CDR1 and CDR2 (germline): SQVTM, ANQGSEA. The ends were cut back, 3 bases at V and 10 bases at J, with 12 bases in the middle.

This chain links TRBV9 with TRBJ1-2; D not resolved. This CDR3 spans 12 amino acids. V shed 3 bases and J shed 8 bases, with 11 bases lying between them. Germline CDR1 and CDR2: SGDLS and YYNGEE. This chain's CDR3 is CASSAILWGYTF. The CDR3 DNA sequence: TGTGCCAGCAGCGCCATACTCTGGGGCTACACCTTC.

The CDR3 DNA is TGTGCCAGCAAGGCAGGGGAAAACTACGAGCAGTACTTC. This sequence encodes CASKAGENYEQYF. The chain employs TRBV27 and TRBJ2-7; TRBD1 is a possible D gene (6 bases). V gave up 7 bases and J gave up 3 bases, with 13 bases separating them. The germline V gene has CDR1 MNHEY and CDR2 SMNVEV (reference sequence). This CDR3 has 13 residues.

Only a few counts were recorded for this clone. This chain connects TRBV6-5 to TRBJ1-1; D is possibly TRBD1 (5 bases). CDR3 length: 14 amino acids. The germline V and J ends were trimmed by 6 bases and 4 bases, with 15 bases remaining between them. Germline V gene lookup returns CDR1 MNHEY and CDR2 SVGAGI. CDR3 nucleotides: TGTGCCAGCAGCACAGGCATATTGGGCACTGAAGCTTTCTTT. Its translation: CASSTGILGTEAFF.